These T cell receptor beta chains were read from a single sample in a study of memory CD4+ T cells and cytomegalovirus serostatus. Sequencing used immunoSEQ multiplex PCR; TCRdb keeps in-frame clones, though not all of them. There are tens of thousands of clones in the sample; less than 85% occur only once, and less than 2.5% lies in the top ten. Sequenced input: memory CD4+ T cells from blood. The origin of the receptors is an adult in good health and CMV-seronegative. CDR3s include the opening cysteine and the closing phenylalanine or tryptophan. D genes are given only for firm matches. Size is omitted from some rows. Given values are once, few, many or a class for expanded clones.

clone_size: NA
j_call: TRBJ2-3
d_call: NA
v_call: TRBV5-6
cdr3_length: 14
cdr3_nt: TGTGCCAGCAGCCGGAATGAGGGCACAGATACGCAGTATTTT
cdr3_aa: CASSRNEGTDTQYF

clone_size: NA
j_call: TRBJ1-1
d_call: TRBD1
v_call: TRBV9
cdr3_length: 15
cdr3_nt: TGTGCCAGCAGCGGGCAGGGGGCGCGAGGTACTGAAGCTTTCTTT
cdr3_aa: CASSGQGARGTEAFF

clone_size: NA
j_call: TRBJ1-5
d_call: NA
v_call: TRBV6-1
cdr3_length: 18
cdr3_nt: TGTGCCAGCAGTGATAAAGGTGTCTCTTTCTATAGCAATCAGCCCCAGCATTTT
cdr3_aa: CASSDKGVSFYSNQPQHF

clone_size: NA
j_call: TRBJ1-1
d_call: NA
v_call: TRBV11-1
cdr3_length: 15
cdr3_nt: TGTGCCAGCAGCTGGGACCAGGGAAGGATCACTGAAGCTTTCTTT
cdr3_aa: CASSWDQGRITEAFF

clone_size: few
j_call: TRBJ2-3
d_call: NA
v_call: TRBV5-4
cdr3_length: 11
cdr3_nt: TGTGCCAGCAGCTTGGGGGATACGCAGTATTTT
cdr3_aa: CASSLGDTQYF

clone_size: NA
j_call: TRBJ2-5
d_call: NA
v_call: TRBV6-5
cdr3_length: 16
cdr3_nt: TGTGCCAGCAGTTCACCTTATAGCGGAACTGGGGAGACCCAGTACTTC
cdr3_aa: CASSSPYSGTGETQYF

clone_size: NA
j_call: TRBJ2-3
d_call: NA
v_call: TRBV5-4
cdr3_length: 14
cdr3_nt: TGTGCCAGCAGCTTGGGGACAACGGGAGATACGCAGTATTTT
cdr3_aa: CASSLGTTGDTQYF

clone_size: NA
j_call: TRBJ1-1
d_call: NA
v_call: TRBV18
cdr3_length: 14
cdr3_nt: TGTGCCAGCTCATCAGGAGGGACGGGGACTGAAGCTTTCTTT
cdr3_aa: CASSSGGTGTEAFF

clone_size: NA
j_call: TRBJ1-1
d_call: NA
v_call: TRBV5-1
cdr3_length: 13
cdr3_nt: TGCGCCAGCAGCTTGAGTGGAATCACTGAAGCTTTCTTT
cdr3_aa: CASSLSGITEAFF

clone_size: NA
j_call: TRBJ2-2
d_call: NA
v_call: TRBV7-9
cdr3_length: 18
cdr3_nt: TGTGCCAGCAGCTCGTGGCGCGGTTCTGGACAAAACACCGGGGAGCTGTTTTTT
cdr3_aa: CASSSWRGSGQNTGELFF

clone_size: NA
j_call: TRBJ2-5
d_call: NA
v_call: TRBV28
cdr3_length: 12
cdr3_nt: TGTGCCAGCAGTATCTCTCAAGAGACCCAGTACTTC
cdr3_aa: CASSISQETQYF

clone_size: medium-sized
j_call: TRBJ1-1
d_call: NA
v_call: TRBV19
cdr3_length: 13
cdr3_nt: TGTGCCAGTAGCGCACAGGTGAACACTGAAGCTTTCTTT
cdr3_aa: CASSAQVNTEAFF

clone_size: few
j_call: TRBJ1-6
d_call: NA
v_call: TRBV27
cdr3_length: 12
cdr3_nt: TGTGCCAGCAGGACGGTCGGTTCACCCCTCCACTTT
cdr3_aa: CASRTVGSPLHF

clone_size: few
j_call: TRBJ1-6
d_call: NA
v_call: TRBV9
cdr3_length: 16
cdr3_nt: TGTGCCAGCAGCCTCGACGCAGGGCCTGGGAATTCACCCCTCCACTTT
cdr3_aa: CASSLDAGPGNSPLHF

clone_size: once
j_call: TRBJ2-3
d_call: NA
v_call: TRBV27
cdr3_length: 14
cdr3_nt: TGTGCCAGCAGTGTCACCCCCCAGTACGATACGCAGTATTTT
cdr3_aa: CASSVTPQYDTQYF

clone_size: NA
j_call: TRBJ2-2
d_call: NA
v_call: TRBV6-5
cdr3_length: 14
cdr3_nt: TGTGCCAGCAGGACAGCTCAGAACACCGGGGAGCTGTTTTTT
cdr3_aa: CASRTAQNTGELFF

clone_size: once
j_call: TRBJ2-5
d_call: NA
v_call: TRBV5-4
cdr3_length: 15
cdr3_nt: TGTGCCAGCAGCTCGGGTGGGGTCGTCCAAGAGACCCAGTACTTC
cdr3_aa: CASSSGGVVQETQYF

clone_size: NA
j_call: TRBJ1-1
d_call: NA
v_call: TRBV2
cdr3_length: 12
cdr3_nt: TGTGCCAGCAGTGTGATGAACACTGAAGCTTTCTTT
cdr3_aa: CASSVMNTEAFF

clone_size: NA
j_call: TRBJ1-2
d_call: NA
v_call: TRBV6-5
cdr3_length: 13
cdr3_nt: TGTGCCAGCAGTTACACACAAGGGTTTGGCTACACCTTC
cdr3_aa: CASSYTQGFGYTF

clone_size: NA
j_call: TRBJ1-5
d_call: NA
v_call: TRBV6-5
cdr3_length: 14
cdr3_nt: TGTGCCAGCACCCCCCCTGGAGGGGGACAGCCCCAGCATTTT
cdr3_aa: CASTPPGGGQPQHF

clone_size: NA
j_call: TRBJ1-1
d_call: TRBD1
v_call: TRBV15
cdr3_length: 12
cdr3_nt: TGTGCCACCAGTTTCGGGACAGGTCGAGCTTTCTTT
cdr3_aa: CATSFGTGRAFF

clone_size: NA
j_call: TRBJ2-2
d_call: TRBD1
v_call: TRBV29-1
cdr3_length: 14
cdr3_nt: TGCAGCGTGAAACAGGGGGCGAGTACCGGGGAGCTGTTTTTT
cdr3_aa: CSVKQGASTGELFF

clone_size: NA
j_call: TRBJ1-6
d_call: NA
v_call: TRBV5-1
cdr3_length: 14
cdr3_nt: TGCGCCAGCAGAGCGGACCACTATAATTCACCCCTCCACTTT
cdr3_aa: CASRADHYNSPLHF

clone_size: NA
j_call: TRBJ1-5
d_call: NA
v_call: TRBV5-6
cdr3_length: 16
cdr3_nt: TGTGCCAGCAGCTTATATTTGGGACAATCGGATCAGCCCCAGCATTTT
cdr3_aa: CASSLYLGQSDQPQHF

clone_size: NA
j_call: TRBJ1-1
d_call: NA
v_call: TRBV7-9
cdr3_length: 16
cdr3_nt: TGTGCCAGCAGCTTAGCGGGTGGATCGATGAACACTGAAGCTTTCTTT
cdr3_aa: CASSLAGGSMNTEAFF

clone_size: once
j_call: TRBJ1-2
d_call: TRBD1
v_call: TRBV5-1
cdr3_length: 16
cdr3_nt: TGCGCCAGCAGCTTGGATACTACAGGGGGATTGGATGGCTACACCTTC
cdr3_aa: CASSLDTTGGLDGYTF

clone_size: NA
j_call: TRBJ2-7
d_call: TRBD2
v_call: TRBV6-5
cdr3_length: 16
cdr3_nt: TGTGCCAGCAGTTTTGCGACTAGCGGGGCCCTTCGCGAGCAGTACTTC
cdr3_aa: CASSFATSGALREQYF

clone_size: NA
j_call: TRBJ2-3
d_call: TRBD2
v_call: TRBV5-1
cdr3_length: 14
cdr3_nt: TGCGCCAGCAGTGAACCTTCAGGGCGGGGGACGCAGTATTTT
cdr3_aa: CASSEPSGRGTQYF

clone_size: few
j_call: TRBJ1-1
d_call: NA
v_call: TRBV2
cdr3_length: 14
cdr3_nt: TGTGCCAGCAGCCCGGCGGTGCTGAACACTGAAGCTTTCTTT
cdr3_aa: CASSPAVLNTEAFF

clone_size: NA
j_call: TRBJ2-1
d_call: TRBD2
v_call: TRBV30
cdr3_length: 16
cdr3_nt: TGTGCCTGGAGTGTAAGACTAGCGGGGGGTCTCGATGAGCAGTTCTTC
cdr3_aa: CAWSVRLAGGLDEQFF

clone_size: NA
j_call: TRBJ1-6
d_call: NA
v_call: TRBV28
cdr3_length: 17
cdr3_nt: TGTGCCAGCAGCAAAAAACCGGGACAACCAAATAATTCACCCCTCCACTTT
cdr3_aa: CASSKKPGQPNNSPLHF

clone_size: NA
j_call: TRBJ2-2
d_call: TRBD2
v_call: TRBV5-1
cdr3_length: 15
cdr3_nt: TGCGCCAGCAGCTCGACTAGCGGGAACACCGGGGAGCTGTTTTTT
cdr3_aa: CASSSTSGNTGELFF

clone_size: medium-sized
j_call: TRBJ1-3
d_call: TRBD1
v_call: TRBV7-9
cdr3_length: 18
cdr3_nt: TGTGCCAGCAGCACACACCGGGACAGGGCCCTCTCTGGAAACACCATATATTTT
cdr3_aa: CASSTHRDRALSGNTIYF

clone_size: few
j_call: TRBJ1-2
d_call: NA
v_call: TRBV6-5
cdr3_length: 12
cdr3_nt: TGTGCCAGCAGCCTGCGGGGCTGGGGCTACACCTTC
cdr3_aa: CASSLRGWGYTF

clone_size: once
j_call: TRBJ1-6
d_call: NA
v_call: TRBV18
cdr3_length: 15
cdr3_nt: TGTGCCAGCTCACCCGGACGTGCGGATAATTCACCCCTCCACTTT
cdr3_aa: CASSPGRADNSPLHF

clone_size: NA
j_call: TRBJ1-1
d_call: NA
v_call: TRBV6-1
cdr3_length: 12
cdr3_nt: TGTGCCAGCAGTGCCTATTATCTGGAAGCTTTCTTT
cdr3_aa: CASSAYYLEAFF

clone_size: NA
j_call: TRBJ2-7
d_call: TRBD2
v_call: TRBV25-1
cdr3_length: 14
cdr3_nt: TGTGCCAGCAGCCATAGCGGGAGGACCGACGAGCAGTACTTC
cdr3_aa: CASSHSGRTDEQYF

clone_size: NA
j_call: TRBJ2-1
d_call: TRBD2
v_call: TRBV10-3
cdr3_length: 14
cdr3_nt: TGTGCCATCAGTGGGACTAGGGGTTACAATGAGCAGTTCTTC
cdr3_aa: CAISGTRGYNEQFF

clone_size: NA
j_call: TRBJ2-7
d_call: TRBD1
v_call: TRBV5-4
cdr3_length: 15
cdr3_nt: TGTGCCAGCAGCTCTAAACAGGGGTCCTCCTACGAGCAGTACTTC
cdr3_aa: CASSSKQGSSYEQYF

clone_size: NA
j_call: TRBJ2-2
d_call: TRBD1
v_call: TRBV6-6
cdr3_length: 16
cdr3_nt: TGTGCCAGCAGTTACGGGACAGCCGCGAACACCGGGGAGCTGTTTTTT
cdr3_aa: CASSYGTAANTGELFF

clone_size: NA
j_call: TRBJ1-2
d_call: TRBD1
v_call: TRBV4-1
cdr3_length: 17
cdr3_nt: TGCGCCAGCAGCCAAGACGCGGACAGGGGGCGCCCAGGTGGCTACACCTTC
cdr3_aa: CASSQDADRGRPGGYTF

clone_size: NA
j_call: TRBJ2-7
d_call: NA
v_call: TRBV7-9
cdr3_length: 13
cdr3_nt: TGTGCCAGCAGCAGCTTAAGCTCGGACGAGCAGTACTTC
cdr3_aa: CASSSLSSDEQYF

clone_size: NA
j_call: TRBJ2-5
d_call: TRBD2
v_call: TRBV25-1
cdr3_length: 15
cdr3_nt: TGTGCCAGCAGTGGGAAAGGACTAGTTGGCGGGACCCAGTACTTC
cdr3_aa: CASSGKGLVGGTQYF

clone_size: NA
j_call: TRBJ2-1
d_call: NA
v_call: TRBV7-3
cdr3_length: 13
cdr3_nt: TGTGCCAGCAGCTTAATCAGGAACAATGAGCAGTTCTTC
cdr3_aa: CASSLIRNNEQFF

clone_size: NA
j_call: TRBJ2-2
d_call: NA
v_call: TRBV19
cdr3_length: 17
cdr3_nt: TGTGCCAGTAGCTTGGGGGCCCTTCACCTTAACACCGGGGAGCTGTTTTTT
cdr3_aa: CASSLGALHLNTGELFF

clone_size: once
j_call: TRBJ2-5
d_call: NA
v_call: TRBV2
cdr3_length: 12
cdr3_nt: TGTGCCAGTGTCCGGGGAGGAGAGACCCAGTACTTC
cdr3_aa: CASVRGGETQYF

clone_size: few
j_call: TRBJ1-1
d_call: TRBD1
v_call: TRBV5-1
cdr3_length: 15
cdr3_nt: TGCGCCAGCAGCTTACAGACAGGGCAGAACACTGAAGCTTTCTTT
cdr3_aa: CASSLQTGQNTEAFF

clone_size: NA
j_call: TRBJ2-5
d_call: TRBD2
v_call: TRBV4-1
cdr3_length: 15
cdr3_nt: TGCGCCAGCAGCCTAGTAGCGGGGGGGCAAGAGACCCAGTACTTC
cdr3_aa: CASSLVAGGQETQYF

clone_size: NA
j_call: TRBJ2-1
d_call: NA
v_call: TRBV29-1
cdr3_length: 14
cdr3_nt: TGCAGCGTTGATGTGGCGGGGGCCTATAATGAGCAGTTCTTC
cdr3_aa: CSVDVAGAYNEQFF

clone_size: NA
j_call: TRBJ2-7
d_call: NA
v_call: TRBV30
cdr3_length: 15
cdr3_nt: TGTGCCTGGGGGCCAGTGAGCAGGGTCCTAGGAGAGCAGTACTTC
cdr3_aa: CAWGPVSRVLGEQYF

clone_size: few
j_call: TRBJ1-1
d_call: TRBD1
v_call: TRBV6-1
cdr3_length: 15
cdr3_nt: TGTGCCAGCAGTGATGAGGGGGCGTTAAACACTGAAGCTTTCTTT
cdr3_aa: CASSDEGALNTEAFF

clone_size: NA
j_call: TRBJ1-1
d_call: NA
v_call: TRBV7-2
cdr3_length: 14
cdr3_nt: TGTGCCAGCAGCTTGAGGTCATGGAACACTGAAGCTTTCTTT
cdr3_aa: CASSLRSWNTEAFF

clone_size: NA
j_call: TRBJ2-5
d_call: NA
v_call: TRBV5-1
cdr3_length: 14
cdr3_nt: TGCGCCAGCAGCTTGATGGGGGGGCGGGAGACCCAGTACTTC
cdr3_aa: CASSLMGGRETQYF

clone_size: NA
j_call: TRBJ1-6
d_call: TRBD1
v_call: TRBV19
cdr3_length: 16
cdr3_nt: TGTGCCAGTAAGAGACAGGGACAGTTCGATAATTCACCCCTCCACTTT
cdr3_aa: CASKRQGQFDNSPLHF

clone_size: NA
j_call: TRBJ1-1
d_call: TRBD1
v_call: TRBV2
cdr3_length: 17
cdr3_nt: TGTGCCAGCAGTGTAAGCAGGGTTAGACAGGGTATTAATGAAGCTTTCTTT
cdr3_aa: CASSVSRVRQGINEAFF

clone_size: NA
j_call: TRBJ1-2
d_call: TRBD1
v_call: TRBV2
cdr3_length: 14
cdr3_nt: TGTGCCAGGCTGCGGGACAGGGGACTCTATGGCTACACCTTC
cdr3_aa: CARLRDRGLYGYTF

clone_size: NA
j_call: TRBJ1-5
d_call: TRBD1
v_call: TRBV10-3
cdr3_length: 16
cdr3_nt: TGTGCCATCAGTGAGTCTGAGACAGGGGTTGGTCAGCCCCAGCATTTT
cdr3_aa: CAISESETGVGQPQHF

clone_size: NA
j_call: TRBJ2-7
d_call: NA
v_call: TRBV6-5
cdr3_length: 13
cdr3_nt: TGTGCCAGCAGTACCCGGGACTCCGGAGGGCAGTACTTC
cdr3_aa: CASSTRDSGGQYF

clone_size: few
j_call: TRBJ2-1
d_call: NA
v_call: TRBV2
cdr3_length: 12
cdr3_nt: TGTGCCAGCAGCGAAGGGGCATATGAGCAGTTCTTC
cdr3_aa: CASSEGAYEQFF

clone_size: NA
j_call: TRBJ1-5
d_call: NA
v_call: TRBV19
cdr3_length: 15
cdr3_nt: TGTGCCAGTAGTATCGAGGGTCATAGCAATCAGCCCCAGCATTTT
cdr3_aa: CASSIEGHSNQPQHF